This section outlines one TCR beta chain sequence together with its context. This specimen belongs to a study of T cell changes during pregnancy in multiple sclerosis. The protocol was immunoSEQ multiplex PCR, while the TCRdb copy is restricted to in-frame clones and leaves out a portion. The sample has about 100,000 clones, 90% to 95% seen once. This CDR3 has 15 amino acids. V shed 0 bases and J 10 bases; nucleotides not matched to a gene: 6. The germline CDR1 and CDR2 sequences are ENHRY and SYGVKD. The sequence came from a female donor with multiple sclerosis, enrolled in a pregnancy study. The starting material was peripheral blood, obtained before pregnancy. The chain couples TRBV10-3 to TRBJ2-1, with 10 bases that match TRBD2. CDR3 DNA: TGTGCCATCAGTGAGTCCGGACTAGCGGCCTCCGAGCAGTTCTTC. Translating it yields CAISESGLAASEQFF.